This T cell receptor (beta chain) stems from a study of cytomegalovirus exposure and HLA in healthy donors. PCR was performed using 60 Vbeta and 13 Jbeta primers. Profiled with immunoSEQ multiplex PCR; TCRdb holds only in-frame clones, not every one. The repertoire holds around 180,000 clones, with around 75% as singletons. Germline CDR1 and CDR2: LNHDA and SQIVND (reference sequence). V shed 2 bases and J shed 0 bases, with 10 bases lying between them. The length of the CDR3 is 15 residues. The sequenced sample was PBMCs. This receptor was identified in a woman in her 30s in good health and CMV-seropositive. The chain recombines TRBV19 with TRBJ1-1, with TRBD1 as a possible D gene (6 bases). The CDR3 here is CASSIWGHLNTEAFF. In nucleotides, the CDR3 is TGTGCCAGTAGTATATGGGGACACCTGAACACTGAAGCTTTCTTT.